This T cell receptor beta chain derives from a study of PD-1 blockade in mismatch repair-deficient tumors. Study context: Patients had approximately 13 mismatch repair-deficient cancer types and were previously treated and progressing. General study findings and limits: Tumor-resident clones, often undetectable pretreatment in blood, expanded then contracted after pembrolizumab.

This clone appeared a single time. Its target is not known. The length of the CDR3 is 15 residues. Germline lookup yields CDR1 LNHDA and CDR2 SQIVND (reference sequence). The V end was cut by 3 bases, the J end by 1 base, with 10 bases between. Mismatch repair deficiency was confirmed in all patients, by PCR or immunohistochemistry. TCRs were sequenced from a few patients responding to pembrolizumab. Repertoires were generated with immunoSEQ multiplex PCR, while TCRdb's copy carries only in-frame clones and drops some. The sample holds about 110,000 clones, approximately 80% seen once. The chain uses TRBV19 and TRBJ1-5, with D uncertain. The input for sequencing was peripheral blood, taken just over 59 weeks after starting pembrolizumab. The TCR comes from an adult with mismatch repair-deficient cancer. Written as DNA, the CDR3 is TGTGCCAGTAGTATGGGGAGTACCAGCAATCAGCCCCAGCATTTT. Amino acids: CASSMGSTSNQPQHF.